This T cell receptor beta chain was recovered during a study of T cell changes during pregnancy in multiple sclerosis (dated by TCRdb to about 2019). Regarding the research as a whole: Changes in the T cell repertoire over the course of pregnancy were examined in this study in women with multiple sclerosis.

Comments on this clone: The clone's antigen remains unknown. No base qualities exist here, and no much larger clone lies one base off it.

The library was prepared using the immunoSEQ multiplex PCR assay. In TCRdb, the immuneACCESS table is reduced to in-frame sequences with V and J assigned. These tables do not hold every clone; where another copy was compared, an unresolved V gene accounts for under half, and the others remain unexplained. This sample comprises about 73,000 clones, approximately 90% of them detected only once. Jointly, the top ten make up roughly 2% of the sample. V sheds 5 bases and J sheds 5 bases, leaving 9 bases between their ends. The CDR3 goes from the cysteine to the phenylalanine over 11 residues. Here the CDR3 DNA is all that survives: 33 bases in frame from base 1. The germline V gene (reference sequence) gives CDR1 as DFQATT and CDR2 as SNEGSKA.

The clonotype was recovered from a female donor in good health, enrolled as a control in a pregnancy study. This chain joins TRBV20-1 to TRBJ1-1; the D gene is possibly TRBD1, with 5 bases matching. The sample was peripheral blood, taken in the second trimester of pregnancy. The bases read TGCAGTGCTCCGGGGACTACTGAAGCTTTCTTT. This encodes CSAPGTTEAFF.